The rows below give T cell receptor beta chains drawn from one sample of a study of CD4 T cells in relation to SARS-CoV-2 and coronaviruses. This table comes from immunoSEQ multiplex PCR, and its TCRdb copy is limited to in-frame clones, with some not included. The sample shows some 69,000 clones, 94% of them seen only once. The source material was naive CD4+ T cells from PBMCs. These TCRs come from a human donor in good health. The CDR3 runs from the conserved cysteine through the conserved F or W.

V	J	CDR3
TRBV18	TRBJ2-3	CASSRSVPRSTDTQYF
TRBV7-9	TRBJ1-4	CASSLAGGSNEKLFF
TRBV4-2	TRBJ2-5	CASSQDPAGGLQETQYF
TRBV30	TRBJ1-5	CALDRGNQPQHF
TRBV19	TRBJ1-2	CASSILNLYGYTF
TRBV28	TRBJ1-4	CASSRITPGRANEKLFF
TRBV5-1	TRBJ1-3	CASSLDMWNTIYF
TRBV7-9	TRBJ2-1	CASSLVAAGANEQFF
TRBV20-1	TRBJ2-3	CSGTGGDTQYF
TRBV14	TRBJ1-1	CASSQQGAAMNTEAFF
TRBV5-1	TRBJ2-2	CASSPGQGGTSGELFF
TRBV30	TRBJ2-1	CAWSTLRQGAYNEQFF
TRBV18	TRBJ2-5	CASSPLETKETQYF